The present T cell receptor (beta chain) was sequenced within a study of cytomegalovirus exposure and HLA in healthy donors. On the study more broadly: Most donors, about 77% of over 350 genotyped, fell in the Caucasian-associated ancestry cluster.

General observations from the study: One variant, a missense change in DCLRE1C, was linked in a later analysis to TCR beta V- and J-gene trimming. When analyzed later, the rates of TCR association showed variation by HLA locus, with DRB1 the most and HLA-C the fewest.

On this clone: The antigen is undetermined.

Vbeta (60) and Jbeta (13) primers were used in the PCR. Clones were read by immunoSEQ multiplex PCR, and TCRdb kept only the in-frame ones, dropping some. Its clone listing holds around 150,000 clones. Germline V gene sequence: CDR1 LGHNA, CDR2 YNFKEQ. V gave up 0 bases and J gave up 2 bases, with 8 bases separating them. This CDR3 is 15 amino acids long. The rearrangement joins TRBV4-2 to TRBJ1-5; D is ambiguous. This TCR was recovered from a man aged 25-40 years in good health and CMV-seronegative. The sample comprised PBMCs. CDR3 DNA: TGTGCCAGCAGCCAAGAGAGGTTGCGCAATCAGCCCCAGCATTTT. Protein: CASSQERLRNQPQHF.